This section outlines one T cell receptor beta chain sequence together with its context. V was pared by 5 bases and J by 6 bases, with 3 bases of the junction left unmatched. CDR1 MGHDK and CDR2 SYGVNS come from the germline V gene. The CDR3 extends over 13 amino acids. This entry is derived from a study of radiotherapy plus CTLA-4 blockade in lung cancer. Study context: Under 20% of patients responded objectively, and roughly 30% achieved disease control.

This table comes from immunoSEQ multiplex PCR, and its TCRdb copy is limited to in-frame clones, with some not included. The sample lists more than 55,000 clones; 77% were seen once. The chain links TRBV25-1 to TRBJ2-2; TRBD2 matches 7 bases. The sample in question was peripheral blood, obtained from a patient treated with radiotherapy plus ipilimumab. The TCR originated in a human donor with non-small cell lung cancer who had a partial response to radiotherapy plus ipilimumab. CDR3 residues: CASSQGRAGELFF. DNA for the CDR3: TGTGCCAGCAGTCAAGGGAGGGCCGGGGAGCTGTTTTTT.